This passage covers 32 T cell receptor beta chains from one sample sequenced in a study of blood T cell repertoires in COVID-19. Produced via immunoSEQ multiplex PCR; TCRdb's table is partial and in-frame only. The profile shows approximately 29,000 clones, roughly 86% of them singletons. Sequencing was carried out using peripheral blood. The receptors come from a human donor with active COVID-19. The donor label of this sample is uncertain.

The chain employs TRBV7-2 and TRBJ2-3, with D possibly TRBD2 on 5 matching bases. The germline gives CDR1 SGHTA, CDR2 FQGNSA. The CDR3 has 13 residues. V was clipped by 5 bases and J by 8 bases, with 14 bases between them. CDR3 region: CASSLNVGATQYF. In nucleotides, the CDR3 is TGTGCCAGCAGCCTAAACGTGGGAGCTACGCAGTATTTT. Drawing the rest from reference TRBV7-2 and TRBJ2-3, the complete variable domain is GAGVSQSPSNKVTEKGKDVELRCDPISGHTALYWYRQSLGQGLEFLIYFQGNSAPDKSGLPSDRFSAERTGGSVSTLTIQRTQQEDSAVYLCASSLNVGATQYFGPGTRLTVL.

The genes are TRBV5-1 and TRBJ1-2; TRBD1 might be the D (5 bases). In germline, CDR1 is SGHRS, CDR2 YFSETQ. The ends were cut back, 1 base at V and 0 bases at J, with 7 bases in the middle. The length of the CDR3 is 14 residues. The CDR3 DNA reads TGCGCCAGCAGCTTGACGACAGCTAACTATGGCTACACCTTC. Its translation is CASSLTTANYGYTF.

The chain couples TRBV18 to TRBJ2-3, with 14 bases fitting TRBD2. Trimming removed 6 bases from V and 3 bases from J; junction bases left unmatched: 11. This CDR3 is built from 18 residues. Germline V gene data show CDR1 as KGHSH and CDR2 as LQKENI. For the CDR3, the DNA is TGTGCCAGCTCGCCGGGACTAGCGGGGGCCGGGGGGACAGATACGCAGTATTTT. It is translated as CASSPGLAGAGGTDTQYF.

The V call is TRBV19, the J call TRBJ1-2; 9 positions agree with TRBD1. This CDR3 has 14 residues. The germline gives CDR1 LNHDA, CDR2 SQIVND (reference sequence). The V gene end was trimmed by 4 bases and the J gene end by 3 bases; junction bases not matched to a gene: 3. The CDR3 DNA follows: TGTGCCAGTAGTAGGGACAGGGCGGACTATGGCTACACCTTC. Translated: CASSRDRADYGYTF. Filled out from reference TRBV19 and TRBJ1-2, the complete variable domain reads DGGITQSPKYLFRKEGQNVTLSCEQNLNHDAMYWYRQDPGQGLRLIYYSQIVNDFQKGDIAEGYSVSREKKESFPLTVTSAQKNPTAFYLCASSRDRADYGYTFGSGTRLTVV.

The chain is built from TRBV2 and TRBJ1-5; D is perhaps TRBD1 (5 bases). The CDR3 runs to 17 residues. Trimming pared 8 bases from V and 0 bases from J, leaving 20 bases between. Germline loops: CDR1 SNHLY, CDR2 FYNNEI. CDR3 residues: CASSTTGSALSNQPQHF. In DNA, the CDR3 is TGTGCCAGCTCAACAACAGGTTCGGCCCTTAGCAATCAGCCCCAGCATTTT.

V is TRBV7-9 and J is TRBJ2-1; 11 bases are shared with TRBD2. CDR3 length: 16 amino acids. CDR1 and CDR2 from the germline V gene are SEHNR and FQNEAQ (reference sequence). Trimming removed 5 bases from V and 4 bases from J; junction bases left unmatched: 7. Here the CDR3 DNA reads TGTGCCAGCAGCCCCAGGGGGACTAGCGGTTACAATGAGCAGTTCTTC. It encodes CASSPRGTSGYNEQFF.

This chain uses TRBV9 with TRBJ2-7; D not resolved. This CDR3 has 14 residues. Germline CDR1 reads SGDLS; CDR2 reads YYNGEE. V lost 1 base to trimming and J lost 6 bases, with 14 bases between them. The CDR3 DNA reads TGTGCCAGCAGCGTATCGGGTTTTCATACCGAGCAGTACTTC. Translated: CASSVSGFHTEQYF.

The genes are TRBV7-9 and TRBJ1-6; TRBD1 is a possible D gene (6 bases). The CDR3 has 15 residues. V was clipped by 5 bases and J by 9 bases, with 17 bases between them. Per the germline V gene, CDR1 is SEHNR and CDR2 is FQNEAQ (reference sequence). The CDR3 region is CASSAIAGAFSPLHF. CDR3 bases: TGTGCCAGCAGCGCCATAGCAGGGGCTTTTTCACCCCTCCACTTT.

The CDR3 sequence is CARSPGGRGREKLFF. Here the CDR3 DNA reads TGTGCCAGAAGCCCGGGGGGCAGGGGAAGGGAAAAACTGTTTTTT. This chain connects TRBV5-3 to TRBJ1-4; possibly TRBD1 for D (6 bases). TRBV5-3 counts as an open reading frame of uncertain function. The CDR3 contains 15 residues. Trimming removed 4 bases from V and 8 bases from J, with 18 bases in between.

The chain recombines TRBV7-9 with TRBJ2-3, with a tentative D call TRBD2 (6 bases). This CDR3 is built from 15 residues. V gave up 1 base and J gave up 4 bases, with 12 bases separating them. Per germline, CDR1 SEHNR and CDR2 FQNEAQ (reference sequence). DNA for the CDR3: TGTGCCAGCAGCTTAGGGAGGCTAGCGCCAGATACGCAGTATTTT. It yields the protein CASSLGRLAPDTQYF.

The CDR3 sequence is CASSIRTGYEQYF. The CDR3 region has the DNA TGTGCCAGCAGTATCAGGACAGGCTACGAGCAGTACTTC. The chain couples TRBV12-3 or TRBV12-4 to TRBJ2-7; 7 bases match TRBD1. The V segment lost 5 bases and the J segment 3 bases; nucleotides outside the gene matches: 4. The CDR3 extends over 13 amino acids.

V usage is TRBV12-3 or TRBV12-4 and J usage is TRBJ1-2; no definite D call. Trimming pared 6 bases from V and 4 bases from J, leaving 12 bases between. This CDR3 has 13 amino acids. The CDR3 nucleotides read TGTGCCAGCAGAAACATGGCTAGCTATGGCTACACCTTC. Amino acid sequence: CASRNMASYGYTF.

The gene calls are TRBV3-1 (or the pseudogene TRBV3-2) and TRBJ1-1; D call uncertain. This CDR3 spans 14 amino acids. Germline-derived CDR1 and CDR2 are LGHDT and YNNKEL (reference sequence). Trimming stripped 1 base from V and 1 base from J, with 7 bases between. CDR3 region: CASSQVPGNTEAFF. The CDR3 nucleotides read TGTGCCAGCAGCCAAGTACCAGGGAACACTGAAGCTTTCTTT.

V usage is TRBV6-5 and J usage is TRBJ2-5; the match to TRBD2 covers 8 bases. This CDR3 comprises 15 residues. Trimming at V came to 5 bases and at J to 5 bases, leaving 10 bases not matched to a gene. Germline lookup yields CDR1 MNHEY and CDR2 SVGAGI. The CDR3 DNA is TGTGCCAGCAGTATCGCGGGGGGCACGGGGGAGACCCAGTACTTC. Translating it yields CASSIAGGTGETQYF.

This clone was detected only once. V usage is TRBV7-9 and J usage is TRBJ2-3; TRBD2 is a possible D gene (5 bases). V dropped 5 bases and J dropped 7 bases, with 10 bases sitting between them. This CDR3 has 12 amino acids. Germline lookup yields CDR1 SEHNR and CDR2 FQNEAQ (reference sequence). The CDR3 reads CASSGGGYTQYF. The CDR3 DNA sequence: TGTGCCAGCAGCGGAGGCGGGTATACGCAGTATTTT.

This chain connects TRBV5-1 to TRBJ2-7; D ambiguous. V lost 1 base to trimming and J lost 2 bases, with 10 bases between them. CDR3 length: 14 residues. Germline CDR1 reads SGHRS; CDR2 reads YFSETQ. CDR3 in amino acids: CASSLSSLAYEQYF. The CDR3 coding sequence is TGCGCCAGCAGCTTGTCGTCCCTTGCCTACGAGCAGTACTTC.

The chain joins TRBV18 to TRBJ2-3, with TRBD2 matching 9 bases. This CDR3 is 15 amino acids long. J lost 5 bases, V lost 2 bases, and 5 bases had no gene match. Germline assignment: CDR1 KGHSH and CDR2 LQKENI. The CDR3: CASSPGAGGRDTQYF. As DNA, the CDR3 is TGTGCCAGCTCACCAGGCGCGGGGGGGAGAGATACGCAGTATTTT.

The CDR3: CASSAGTGGIEQYF. The CDR3 DNA follows: TGTGCCAGCAGCGCCGGGACAGGGGGCATCGAGCAGTACTTC. The chain is built from TRBV27 and TRBJ2-7; TRBD1 agrees at 12 bases. V lost 6 bases, J lost 6 bases, and 6 bases stayed unmatched. The CDR3 is 14 residues long. The V gene's germline CDR1 is MNHEY and CDR2 SMNVEV (reference sequence).

The J gene is TRBJ1-1, the V gene TRBV11-1; D is unresolved. The ends were cut back, 2 bases at V and 1 base at J, with 11 bases in the middle. Germline V lookup: CDR1 SGHAT, CDR2 FQDESV (reference sequence). CDR3 length: 15 residues. This CDR3 reads CASSLSGVTNTEAFF. Written as DNA, the CDR3 is TGTGCCAGCAGCTTATCCGGAGTTACGAACACTGAAGCTTTCTTT.

The chain carries TRBV5-4 and TRBJ2-3; 7 bases fit TRBD1. V trimming: 4 bases; J trimming: 3 bases; junction bases outside the gene matches: 8. Germline CDR1 and CDR2: SGHNT and YYREEE (reference sequence). The CDR3 is made up of 15 amino acids. CDR3 DNA sequence: TGTGCCAGCAGCACAAGACAGGGTCGGACAGATACGCAGTATTTT. Amino acids: CASSTRQGRTDTQYF.

J is TRBJ2-2 and V is TRBV19; 7 positions match TRBD2. This CDR3 region has 15 residues. Trimming at V came to 4 bases and at J to 2 bases, leaving 4 bases not matched to a gene. Germline CDR1 is LNHDA and CDR2 is SQIVND (reference sequence). CDR3: CASSKPGGNTGELFF. DNA for the CDR3: TGTGCCAGTAGTAAACCGGGGGGAAACACCGGGGAGCTGTTTTTT.

This chain connects TRBV5-8 to TRBJ2-3; D perhaps matches TRBD1 (8 bases). The CDR3 loop spans 12 amino acids. The V and J ends lost 4 bases and 14 bases respectively, with 17 bases between them. Germline assignment: CDR1 SGHTS and CDR2 YDEGEE. CDR3 protein: CASSPTGGARYF. DNA for the CDR3: TGTGCCAGCAGCCCTACAGGGGGGGCAAGGTATTTT.

CDR3 residues: CASSPNPVSADTQYF. The CDR3 bases are TGTGCCAGCTCCCCTAATCCGGTTTCGGCAGATACGCAGTATTTT. This chain joins TRBV18 and TRBJ2-3; D is ambiguous. The germline V and J ends were trimmed by 6 bases and 4 bases, with 17 bases remaining between them. The CDR3 extends over 15 amino acids. Germline V gene sequence: CDR1 KGHSH, CDR2 LQKENI.

The chain is built from TRBV5-1 and TRBJ1-1; D call uncertain. CDR3 size: 14 residues. V lost 2 bases, J lost 4 bases, and 12 bases lay in between. The V gene's germline CDR1 is SGHRS and CDR2 YFSETQ. CDR3 sequence: CASSFYGAGTEAFF. CDR3 nucleotide sequence: TGCGCCAGCAGCTTTTACGGAGCCGGCACTGAAGCTTTCTTT.

The chain employs TRBV29-1 and TRBJ2-5; 12 bases are a match to TRBD2. With V trimmed by 4 bases and J by 5 bases, 2 bases remained unmatched. This CDR3 has 13 residues. Per germline, CDR1 SQVTM and CDR2 ANQGSEA. CDR3 loop: CSVASGGAETQYF. The CDR3 DNA reads TGCAGCGTTGCTAGCGGGGGGGCGGAGACCCAGTACTTC.

The V and J genes are TRBV6-5 and TRBJ2-3; D unresolved. The CDR3 length is 16 residues. Trimming removed 0 bases at V and 0 bases at J, with 10 bases between. CDR1 and CDR2 (germline): MNHEY, SVGAGI. CDR3 in amino acids: CASSYSTNPSTDTQYF. In nucleotides, the CDR3 is TGTGCCAGCAGTTACTCAACAAACCCAAGCACAGATACGCAGTATTTT.

This sequence joins TRBV11-2 and TRBJ1-1; D is uncertain. Trimming left V 7 bases short and J 8 bases short, with 17 bases between. CDR1 is SGHAT, CDR2 FQNNGV, per germline. The CDR3 sequence is 13 residues long. The CDR3 loop reads CASNSPGGSEAFF. The CDR3 DNA sequence: TGTGCCAGCAACTCGCCAGGAGGCTCGGAAGCTTTCTTT.

V and J are TRBV15 and TRBJ2-5; TRBD2 aligns across 7 bases. Trimming cost V 0 bases and J 5 bases; bases outside gene matches: 6. The CDR3 totals 15 residues. The germline V gene encodes CDR1 LNHNV and CDR2 YYDKDF (reference sequence). CDR3 sequence: CATSRDPRGGETQYF. The CDR3 coding sequence is TGTGCCACCAGCAGAGATCCCCGGGGAGGGGAGACCCAGTACTTC.

This chain links TRBV6-5 with TRBJ1-6; 11 nucleotides match TRBD1. The trim removed 10 bases at V and 7 bases at J, leaving 6 bases unmatched. The length of the CDR3 is 14 residues. CDR1 is MNHEY and CDR2 is SVGAGI in the germline V gene. CDR3 sequence reads: CATRTGGGNSPLHF. CDR3 coding DNA: TGTGCCACCCGGACAGGGGGCGGCAATTCACCCCTCCACTTT.

The rearrangement uses TRBV11-1 and TRBJ2-7, with 13 bases aligning to TRBD2. CDR3 size: 15 residues. CDR1 and CDR2 (germline): SGHAT, FQDESV (reference sequence). V gave up 5 bases and J gave up 1 base; unmatched junction bases: 2. The CDR3 sequence is CASSPTSGGSYEQYF. As DNA, the CDR3 is TGTGCCAGCAGCCCGACTAGCGGGGGGTCCTACGAGCAGTACTTC.

V gene TRBV7-2 combines with J gene TRBJ2-3; the match to TRBD2 covers 8 bases. This CDR3 region has 14 residues. Germline CDR1 reads SGHTA; CDR2 reads FQGNSA. The J segment lost 3 bases and the V segment lost 6 bases, leaving 5 bases of the junction unmatched. The CDR3 DNA follows: TGTGCCAGCAGTACTAGCGGCGAGACAGATACGCAGTATTTT. It translates to CASSTSGETDTQYF.

This clone was seen only once. The rearrangement joins TRBV6-6 to TRBJ2-7; no firm D call. CDR1 and CDR2 (germline): MNHNY, SVGAGI (reference sequence). Trimming stripped 6 bases from V and 2 bases from J, with 14 bases between. CDR3 length: 14 residues. CDR3 sequence: CASRQKELTYEQYF. The CDR3 region has the DNA TGTGCCAGCAGACAAAAGGAGCTCACCTACGAGCAGTACTTC.